The 27 T cell receptor beta chains reported below all come from one sample, sequenced in a study of cytomegalovirus exposure and HLA in healthy donors. The PCR employed 60 Vbeta primers together with 13 Jbeta primers. TCRdb keeps only in-frame clones here, not all; method: immunoSEQ multiplex PCR. Of more than 150,000 clones in the sample, roughly 80% were seen once. The sequenced material came from PBMCs. Receptor source: a woman in her thirties or forties in good health and CMV-seropositive.

The chain couples TRBV9 to TRBJ2-4; 8 nucleotides match TRBD2. The CDR3 covers 14 residues. Trimming cost V 4 bases and J 8 bases; bases outside gene matches: 8. The germline gives CDR1 SGDLS, CDR2 YYNGEE. The CDR3 loop reads CASSSGLARDIQYF. The CDR3 DNA follows: TGTGCCAGCAGCTCCGGACTAGCTCGGGACATTCAGTACTTC.

This chain uses TRBV28 with TRBJ1-5; D not certain. The length of the CDR3 is 13 residues. Germline V gives CDR1 MDHEN, CDR2 SYDVKM. The V end was cut by 6 bases, the J end by 4 bases, with 10 bases between. CDR3 residues: CASRGSKNQPQHF. The CDR3 nucleotides read TGTGCCAGCAGAGGTAGCAAGAATCAGCCCCAGCATTTT.

This CDR3 reads CASSFLTNRYEQYF. The CDR3 region has the DNA TGTGCCAGCAGTTTCCTGACAAACCGTTACGAGCAGTACTTC. The chain recombines TRBV27 with TRBJ2-7; D is ambiguous. This CDR3 is 14 amino acids long. CDR1 is MNHEY, CDR2 SMNVEV, per germline (reference sequence). V gave up 3 bases and J gave up 4 bases, with 13 bases separating them.

The rearrangement uses TRBV5-4 and TRBJ2-1; 10 bases are a match to TRBD2. This CDR3 is built from 17 residues. Looked up from germline, CDR1 is SGHNT and CDR2 is YYREEE (reference sequence). After removal of 0 bases from V and 1 base from J, the junction contained 4 bases not matched to a gene. The CDR3 DNA follows: TGTGCCAGCAGCTTGGCCCCTAGCGGGAGTTCCTACAATGAGCAGTTCTTC. Translated: CASSLAPSGSSYNEQFF.

The chain recombines TRBV11-3 with TRBJ2-1, with D uncertain. CDR1 SGHNT and CDR2 YENEEA come from the germline V gene. Trimming took 5 bases from V and 9 from J, leaving 11 bases between them. This CDR3 has 12 residues. The CDR3 is CASSTRTGEQFF. The DNA for the CDR3 is TGTGCCAGCAGCACAAGAACGGGTGAGCAGTTCTTC.

Remarks on this clone: The same CDR3 can be traced to other DNA sequences in this sample. The gene calls are TRBV27 and TRBJ2-7; D unclear. The CDR3 sequence is 12 residues long. Trimming shortened V by 4 bases and J by 1 base, and 5 bases separated the two germline ends. Germline V gene sequence: CDR1 MNHEY, CDR2 SMNVEV (reference sequence). The CDR3 DNA follows: TGTGCCAGCAGTTCGACTTCCTACGAGCAGTACTTC. Its translation: CASSSTSYEQYF.

V and J are TRBV5-1 and TRBJ2-3, with D unclear. The V end lost 0 bases, the J end lost 2 bases, and 10 bases lay between the germline ends. This CDR3 is built from 15 residues. Germline V gene sequence: CDR1 SGHRS, CDR2 YFSETQ. This chain's CDR3 is CASSLGQALTDTQYF. In DNA form, the CDR3 reads TGCGCCAGCAGCTTGGGCCAGGCCCTCACAGATACGCAGTATTTT.

This sequence joins TRBV27 and TRBJ2-3; D might be TRBD2 (5 bases). Germline V gene lookup returns CDR1 MNHEY and CDR2 SMNVEV (reference sequence). Trimming stripped 4 bases from V and 1 base from J, with 9 bases between. The CDR3 extends over 14 amino acids. CDR3 DNA: TGTGCCAGCAGTTCCGGACTGGGCACAGATACGCAGTATTTT. Protein product: CASSSGLGTDTQYF.

This rearrangement joins TRBV19 to TRBJ2-3; TRBD1 aligns across 7 bases. The V and J ends lost 1 base and 1 base, in that order; junction bases with no gene match: 5. CDR1 is LNHDA, CDR2 SQIVND, per germline (reference sequence). The CDR3 is 16 residues long. In DNA form, the CDR3 reads TGTGCCAGTAGTATAGGAGGAACAGGGGGCACAGATACGCAGTATTTT. Protein: CASSIGGTGGTDTQYF.

This clone appeared a few times. The chain has TRBV7-2 and TRBJ1-5, with D perhaps matching TRBD1 (5 bases). CDR1 is SGHTA, CDR2 FQGNSA, per germline. V was clipped by 1 base and J by 4 bases, with 11 bases between them. This CDR3 has 15 residues. CDR3 coding DNA: TGTGCCAGCAGCTTAGAGACAGAACAAAATCAGCCCCAGCATTTT. Encoded protein: CASSLETEQNQPQHF.

The V call is TRBV7-2, the J call TRBJ2-5, with 8 positions matching TRBD2. The J call is uncertain, as TRBJ2-7 better fits the DNA end. CDR1 is SGHTA, CDR2 FQGNSA, per germline. This CDR3 is 16 amino acids long. This CDR3 is CASSPLGAGVPHEQYF. The CDR3 DNA reads TGTGCCAGCAGCCCCCTCGGAGCGGGAGTCCCCCACGAGCAGTACTTC.

This rearrangement joins TRBV4-3 to TRBJ2-2; weak D call: TRBD2 (5 bases). CDR1 is LGHNA, CDR2 YSLEER, per germline. V was clipped by 1 base and J by 3 bases, with 6 bases between them. The CDR3 is made up of 14 amino acids. The CDR3 region is CASSQGRDTGELFF. In DNA, the CDR3 is TGCGCCAGCAGCCAAGGGCGGGACACCGGGGAGCTGTTTTTT.

The CDR3 coding sequence is TGCGCCAGCAGCTTGACTAGCGTCTCGGCCGAGCAGTACTTC. This encodes CASSLTSVSAEQYF. V is TRBV5-1 and J is TRBJ2-7, with 7 bases fitting TRBD2. Germline CDR1 reads SGHRS; CDR2 reads YFSETQ. The CDR3 covers 14 residues. Unmatched junction bases numbered 7, after V lost 1 base and J lost 6 bases.

The J gene is TRBJ1-5, the V gene TRBV28; the D gene is possibly TRBD1 (6 bases). The ends were cut back, 3 bases at V and 6 bases at J, with 15 bases in the middle. Germline loops: CDR1 MDHEN, CDR2 SYDVKM. This CDR3 comprises 15 residues. In nucleotides, the CDR3 is TGTGCCAGCAGTTTGAAGCCAGGGGTGGGTCAGCCCCAGCATTTT. It encodes CASSLKPGVGQPQHF.

With respect to this clone: Additional DNA sequences in this sample encode the identical CDR3. V and J are TRBV7-2 and TRBJ2-1, with D maybe TRBD2 (5 bases). V gave up 1 base and J gave up 1 base, with 8 bases separating them. Germline CDR1 and CDR2: SGHTA and FQGNSA. This CDR3 comprises 15 residues. The CDR3 DNA follows: TGTGCCAGCAGCTTAGGTGGCGGGTCCTACAATGAGCAGTTCTTC. It specifies CASSLGGGSYNEQFF.

This chain joins TRBV5-1 and TRBJ2-5; 7 nucleotides line up with TRBD1. The CDR3 is 14 amino acids. V gave up 5 bases and J gave up 0 bases; unmatched junction bases: 4. The V gene's germline CDR1 is SGHRS and CDR2 YFSETQ. Here the CDR3 DNA reads TGCGCCAGCAGTTTTGGACAGGACCAAGAGACCCAGTACTTC. It encodes CASSFGQDQETQYF.

The V and J genes are TRBV9 and TRBJ1-1, with 9 positions matching TRBD1. CDR1 is SGDLS and CDR2 is YYNGEE in the germline V gene. The CDR3 length is 13 residues. Trimming removed 0 bases from V and 9 bases from J; junction bases left unmatched: 3. CDR3 in DNA: TGTGCCAGCAGCGTAGTAGGGACAGGGAAAGCTTTCTTT. It codes for CASSVVGTGKAFF.

In this sample, this clone turned up a few times. J is TRBJ2-5 and V is TRBV9; D may be TRBD2 (6 bases). V was cut by 3 bases and J by 5 bases, with 20 bases left in between. Germline CDR1 reads SGDLS; CDR2 reads YYNGEE. CDR3 length equals 16 residues. CDR3 coding DNA: TGTGCCAGCAGCGCGGCCGGGGGATCCCAGTGGGAGACCCAGTACTTC. Residues: CASSAAGGSQWETQYF.

This clone was detected only a few times. V gene TRBV25-1 combines with J gene TRBJ2-5, with TRBD2 matching over 10 bases. The better agreement between TRBJ2-7 and the DNA end casts doubt on the J call. Germline CDR1 reads MGHDK; CDR2 reads SYGVNS. This CDR3 has 15 residues. This chain's CDR3 is CASSVGTSDSYEQYF. The CDR3 nucleotides read TGTGCCAGCAGTGTAGGGACTAGCGATTCCTACGAGCAGTACTTC.

This chain joins TRBV19 and TRBJ2-7; 8 bases map to TRBD2. With V trimmed by 5 bases and J by 4 bases, 10 bases remained unmatched. Germline V gene data show CDR1 as LNHDA and CDR2 as SQIVND (reference sequence). The CDR3 has 15 amino acids. As DNA, the CDR3 is TGTGCCAGTAGTCTCAAGCGGGAGTCGGGATACGAGCAGTACTTC. Protein sequence: CASSLKRESGYEQYF.

CDR3 in amino acids: CAISDRGVAGSYNEQFF. The CDR3 DNA reads as TGTGCCATCAGTGACCGTGGAGTAGCGGGCTCCTACAATGAGCAGTTCTTC. V gene TRBV10-3 combines with J gene TRBJ2-1; TRBD2 aligns across 7 bases. Germline V gene data show CDR1 as ENHRY and CDR2 as SYGVKD. This CDR3 has 17 amino acids. After removal of 3 bases from V and 0 bases from J, the junction contained 8 bases not matched to a gene.

The chain carries TRBV7-3 and TRBJ2-1; perhaps TRBD2 as D (6 bases). V lost 5 bases to trimming and J lost 4 bases, with 18 bases between them. The CDR3 sequence is 16 residues long. The germline CDR1 and CDR2 sequences are SGHTA and FQGTGA. CDR3 residues: CASSPQPAGQYNEQFF. The CDR3 DNA is TGTGCCAGCAGCCCTCAGCCGGCGGGGCAATACAATGAGCAGTTCTTC.

This clone was seen a few times. This chain uses TRBV19 with TRBJ2-1; D is unclear. V was shortened by 6 bases and J by 0 bases, with 12 bases between the two germline ends. Germline CDR1 is LNHDA and CDR2 is SQIVND (reference sequence). CDR3 size: 15 residues. CDR3 amino acids: CASSVEAHSYNEQFF. The CDR3 nucleotides read TGTGCCAGTAGCGTCGAGGCCCACTCCTACAATGAGCAGTTCTTC. Filled out from reference TRBV19 and TRBJ2-1, the complete variable domain reads DGGITQSPKYLFRKEGQNVTLSCEQNLNHDAMYWYRQDPGQGLRLIYYSQIVNDFQKGDIAEGYSVSREKKESFPLTVTSAQKNPTAFYLCASSVEAHSYNEQFFGPGTRLTVL.

The rearrangement links TRBV28 to TRBJ1-4, with D perhaps matching TRBD1 (5 bases). The CDR3 is 15 residues long. V was trimmed by 5 bases and J by 0 bases, leaving 10 bases between them. Germline-derived CDR1 and CDR2 are MDHEN and SYDVKM. This chain's CDR3 is CASSLGGSTNEKLFF. CDR3 nucleotides: TGTGCCAGCAGTCTCGGGGGATCAACTAATGAAAAACTGTTTTTT.

The chain uses TRBV18 and TRBJ1-5, with TRBD1 identical over 12 bases. CDR1 is KGHSH and CDR2 is LQKENI in the germline V gene. Trimming at V came to 3 bases and at J to 7 bases, leaving 1 base not matched to a gene. There are 14 residues in the CDR3. The CDR3 DNA reads TGTGCCAGCTCACCCGGGACAGGGGGCCAGCCCCAGCATTTT. Its protein is CASSPGTGGQPQHF.

The rearrangement links TRBV19 to TRBJ1-1; 7 bases fit TRBD1. CDR1 and CDR2 from the germline V gene are LNHDA and SQIVND (reference sequence). The CDR3 is 15 residues long. V shed 4 bases and J 2 bases; nucleotides not matched to a gene: 7. The CDR3 nucleotides read TGTGCCAGTAGTAGAGGACAGGCCGGTAACACTGAAGCTTTCTTT. Translation: CASSRGQAGNTEAFF.

The J gene is TRBJ1-4, the V gene TRBV5-1; TRBD1 matches 8 bases. J was trimmed by 4 bases and V by 4 bases; bases with no gene match: 3. The germline gives CDR1 SGHRS, CDR2 YFSETQ. The length of the CDR3 is 14 residues. CDR3 sequence: CASSADRVNEKLFF. Here the CDR3 DNA reads TGCGCCAGCAGCGCGGACAGGGTTAATGAAAAACTGTTTTTT.